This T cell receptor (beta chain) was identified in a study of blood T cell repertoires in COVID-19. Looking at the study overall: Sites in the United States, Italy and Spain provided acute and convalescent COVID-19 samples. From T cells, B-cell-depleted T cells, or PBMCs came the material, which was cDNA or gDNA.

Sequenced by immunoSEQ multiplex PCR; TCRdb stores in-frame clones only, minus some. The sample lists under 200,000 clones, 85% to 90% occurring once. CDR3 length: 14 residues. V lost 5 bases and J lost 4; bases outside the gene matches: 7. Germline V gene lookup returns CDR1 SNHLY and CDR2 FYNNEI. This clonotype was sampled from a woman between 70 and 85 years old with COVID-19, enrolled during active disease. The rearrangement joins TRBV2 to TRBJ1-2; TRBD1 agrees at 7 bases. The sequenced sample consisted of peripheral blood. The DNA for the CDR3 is TGTGCCAGCAGTACCAGACAGGGCGGCTATGGCTACACCTTC. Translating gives CASSTRQGGYGYTF.